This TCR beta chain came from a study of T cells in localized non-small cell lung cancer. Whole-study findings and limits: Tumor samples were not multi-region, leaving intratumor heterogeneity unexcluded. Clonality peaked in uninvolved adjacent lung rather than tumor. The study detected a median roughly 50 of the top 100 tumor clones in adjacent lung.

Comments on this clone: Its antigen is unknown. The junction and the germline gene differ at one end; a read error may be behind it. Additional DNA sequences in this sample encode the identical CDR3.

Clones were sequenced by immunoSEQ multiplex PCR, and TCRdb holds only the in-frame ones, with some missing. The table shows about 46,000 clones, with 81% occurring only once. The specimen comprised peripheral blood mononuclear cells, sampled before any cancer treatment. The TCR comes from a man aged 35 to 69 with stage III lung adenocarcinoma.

This CDR3 reads CASSVVQDSSTDTQYF. CDR3 nucleotide sequence: TGTGCCAGCAGCGTAGTTCAGGACAGTAGCACAGATACGCAATATTTT. The V call is TRBV9, the J call TRBJ2-3, with a tentative D call TRBD1 (6 bases). The CDR3 consists of 16 residues. CDR1 and CDR2 (germline): SGDLS, YYNGEE.